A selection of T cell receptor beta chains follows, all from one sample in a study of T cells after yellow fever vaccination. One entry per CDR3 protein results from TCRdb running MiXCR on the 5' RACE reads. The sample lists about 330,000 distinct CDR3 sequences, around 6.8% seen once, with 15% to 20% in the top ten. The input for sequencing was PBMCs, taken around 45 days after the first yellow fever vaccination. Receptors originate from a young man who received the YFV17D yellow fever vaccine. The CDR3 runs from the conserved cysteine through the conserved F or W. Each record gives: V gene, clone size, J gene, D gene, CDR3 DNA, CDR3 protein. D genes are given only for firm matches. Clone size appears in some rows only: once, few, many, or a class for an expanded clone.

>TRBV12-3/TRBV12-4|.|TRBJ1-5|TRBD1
TGTGCCAGCAGTTATACAGGGGGCGGGAATCAGCCCCAGCATTTT
CASSYTGGGNQPQHF
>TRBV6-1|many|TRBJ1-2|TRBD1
TGTGCCAGCAGCCCAGGGGGCAACTATGGCTACACCTTC
CASSPGGNYGYTF
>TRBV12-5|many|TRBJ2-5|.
TGTGCTAGTGGTTCCCGACCCCTGGAAGAGACCCAGTACTTC
CASGSRPLEETQYF
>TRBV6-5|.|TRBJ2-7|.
TGTGCCAGCAGTTATCGGGACCACTCCTACGAGCAGTACTTC
CASSYRDHSYEQYF
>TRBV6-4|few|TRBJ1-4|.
TGTGCCAGCAGATGGGGGTTTGAAAAACTGTTTTTT
CASRWGFEKLFF
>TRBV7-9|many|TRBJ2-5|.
TGTGCCAGCAGCTTATACGAGACCCAGTACTTC
CASSLYETQYF
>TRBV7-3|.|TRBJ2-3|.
TGTGCCAGCAGCTACCGGGACCCAGATGGGGTAAAGTATTTT
CASSYRDPDGVKYF
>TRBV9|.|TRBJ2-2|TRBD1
TGTGCCAGCAGCGTAGTCCCAGGGGGCATCGGGGAGCTGTTTTTT
CASSVVPGGIGELFF
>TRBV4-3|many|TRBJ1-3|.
TGCGCCAGCAGCCAAGGAGCTGGACAGCTAACCTCTGGAAACACCATATATTTT
CASSQGAGQLTSGNTIYF
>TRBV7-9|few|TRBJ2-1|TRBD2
TGTGCCAGCGGGCTCCCGGCGGGGGGATTGGGTGAGCAGTTCTTC
CASGLPAGGLGEQFF
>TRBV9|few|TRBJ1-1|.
TGTGCCAGCAGCGCCGAGGGCGGGGGCACTCGGTTCACTGAAGCTTTCTTT
CASSAEGGGTRFTEAFF
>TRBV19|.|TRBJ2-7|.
TGTGCCAGTAGTACGGAGGGCAGCTACGAGCAGTACTTC
CASSTEGSYEQYF
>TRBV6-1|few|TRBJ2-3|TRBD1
TGTGCCAGCAGCTCTGACAGGGCTGTCACAGATACGCAGTATTTT
CASSSDRAVTDTQYF
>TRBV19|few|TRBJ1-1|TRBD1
TGTGCCAGTAGTCCGCGACAGGGACCGACTGAAGCTTTCTTT
CASSPRQGPTEAFF
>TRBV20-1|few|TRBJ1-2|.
TGCAGTGCAAACCCCAGTGGAGAGAATGGCTACACCTTC
CSANPSGENGYTF
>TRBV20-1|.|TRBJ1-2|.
TGCAGTGCAGGGGACTATGGCTACACCTTC
CSAGDYGYTF
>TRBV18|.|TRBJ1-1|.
TGTGCCAGCTCACCTCTTCTCGCGGGGGGAGACACTGAAGCTTTCTTT
CASSPLLAGGDTEAFF
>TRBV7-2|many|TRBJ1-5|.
TGTGCCAGCAGCTTAGGGACCAATCAGCCCCAGCATTTT
CASSLGTNQPQHF
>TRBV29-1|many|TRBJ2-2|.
TGCAGCGCCGCGACAGAGAACACCGGGGAGCTGTTTTTT
CSAATENTGELFF
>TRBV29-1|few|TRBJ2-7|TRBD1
TGCAGCGTCGGACAGGGAACCTACGAGCAGTACTTC
CSVGQGTYEQYF
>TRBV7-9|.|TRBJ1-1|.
TGTGCCAGCAGCCAAAGGGACGGAGACACTGAAGCTTTCTTT
CASSQRDGDTEAFF
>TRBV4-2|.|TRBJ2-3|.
TGTGCCAGCAGCCCCGCCGGTGGAGGTTGGGCTGGATACACAGATACGCAGTATTTT
CASSPAGGGWAGYTDTQYF
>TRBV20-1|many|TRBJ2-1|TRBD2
TGCAGTAAGACTAGCGGGGGGGCCAATGAGCAGTTCTTC
CSKTSGGANEQFF
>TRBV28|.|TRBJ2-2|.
TGTGCCAGCCTATGGTCGAACACCGGGGAGCTGTTTTTT
CASLWSNTGELFF
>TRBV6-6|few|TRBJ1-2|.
TGTGCCAGCAGTTACTCGAATCGGCCAGGCTACACCTTC
CASSYSNRPGYTF
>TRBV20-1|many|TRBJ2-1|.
TGCGGAACTAGCAGTTACAATGAGCAGTTCTTC
CGTSSYNEQFF
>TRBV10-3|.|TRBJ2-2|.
TGTGCCATCCGGGACCAGCCTAATACCGGGGAGCTGTTTTTT
CAIRDQPNTGELFF
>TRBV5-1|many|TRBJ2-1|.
TGCGCCAGCAGCTCGACAGGAGGGTCCAACAATGAGCAGTTCTTC
CASSSTGGSNNEQFF
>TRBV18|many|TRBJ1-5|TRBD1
TGTGCCAGCTCACAAGAACAGGGGAGTCAGCCCCAGCATTTT
CASSQEQGSQPQHF
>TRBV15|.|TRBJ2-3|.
TGTGCCACCAGCGGACGGGGTCTGGCAGATACGCAGTATTTT
CATSGRGLADTQYF
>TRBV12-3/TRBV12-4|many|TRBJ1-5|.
TGTGCCAGCAGTCCCGGCTTGCAGCCCCAGCATTTT
CASSPGLQPQHF
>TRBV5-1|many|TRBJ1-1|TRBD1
TGCGCCAGCAGCCCAACCGGGACAGGGGACACTGAAGCTTTCTTT
CASSPTGTGDTEAFF
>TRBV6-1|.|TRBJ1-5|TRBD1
TGTGCCAGCAGCCTTAACAGGGGGAGCAATCAGCCCCAGCATTTT
CASSLNRGSNQPQHF
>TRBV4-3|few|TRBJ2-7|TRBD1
TGCGCCAGCAGCCAGTATGGGACAGGGCCCTACGAGCAGTACTTC
CASSQYGTGPYEQYF
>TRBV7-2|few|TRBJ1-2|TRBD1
TGTGCCAGCAGCCCACGACAGGGCTATTACTATGGCTACACCTTC
CASSPRQGYYYGYTF
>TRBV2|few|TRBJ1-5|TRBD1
TGTGCCAGCAGTAACGACAGGGTTGGGCAGCCCCAGCATTTT
CASSNDRVGQPQHF
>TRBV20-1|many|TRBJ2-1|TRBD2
TGCAGTGCCCCCCCTAGCGGGCGCAATGAGCAGTTCTTC
CSAPPSGRNEQFF
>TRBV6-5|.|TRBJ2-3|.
TGTGCCAGCGGTTACGGGGGCTCCCGGAGCCCAGATACGCAGTATTTT
CASGYGGSRSPDTQYF
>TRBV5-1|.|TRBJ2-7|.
TGCGCCAGCAGCCAAAGACAATCCGGGAATGACGAGCAGTACTTC
CASSQRQSGNDEQYF
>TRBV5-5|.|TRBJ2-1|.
TGTGCCAGCAGCCCCTCGTGGGGGGGCCTCCAGGAGCAGTTCTTC
CASSPSWGGLQEQFF
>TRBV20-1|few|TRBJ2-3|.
TGCAGTGCTAGGCGGGGGCGGGACGGCACAGATACGCAGTATTTT
CSARRGRDGTDTQYF
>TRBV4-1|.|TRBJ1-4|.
TGCGCCAGCAGCCAAGCGGCAGTCAATGAAAAACTGTTTTTT
CASSQAAVNEKLFF
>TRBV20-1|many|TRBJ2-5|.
TGCAGTGCTAGGGGGGGCGAAGAGACCCAGTACTTC
CSARGGEETQYF
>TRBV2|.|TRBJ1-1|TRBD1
TGTGCCAGCGGACAGGGGATGAACACTGAAGCTTTCTTT
CASGQGMNTEAFF
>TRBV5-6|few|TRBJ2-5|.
TGTGCCAGCAGCTTGGGTAGAACAGAGACCCAGTACTTC
CASSLGRTETQYF
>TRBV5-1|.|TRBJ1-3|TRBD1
TGCGCCAGCAGCTTAGGGACAGGGGACCTCCTCACCATATATTTT
CASSLGTGDLLTIYF
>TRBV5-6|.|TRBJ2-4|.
TGTGCCAGCAGTCCCTCCTTCAATGTCAAAAACATTCAGTACTTC
CASSPSFNVKNIQYF
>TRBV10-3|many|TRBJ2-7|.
TGTGCCATAAGGCTCCGGGACGGGGACGGGCAGTACTTC
CAIRLRDGDGQYF
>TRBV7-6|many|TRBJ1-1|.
TGTGCCAGCAGCCTGGGAGGGCCGGGCACTGAAGCTTTCTTT
CASSLGGPGTEAFF